The 6 T cell receptor beta chains listed next were all sequenced from one sample in a study of CXCR3-negative and CXCR3-positive naive CD8 T cells. TRB cDNA libraries were made by UMI-labeled 5' RACE. Each CDR3 protein gets one entry in TCRdb, which reprocessed the 5' RACE reads and gives no DNA. Here the sample table reports about 130,000 distinct CDR3 sequences. The sequenced material came from naive CXCR3- CD8+ T cells from blood. Subset indicated: CD45RO-CCR7+CD27+CD95- naive CD8+ T cells lacking CXCR3 (TNR3-). The source is a human donor in good health. Some clones in this sample may be carry-over from other donors' samples.

The chain carries TRBV7-6 and TRBJ2-1; TCRdb gives TRBD1 as the D gene, but with no DNA this cannot be confirmed. The CDR3 extends over 17 amino acids. Germline CDR1 SGHVS, CDR2 FNYEAQ. This CDR3 reads CASSSTPAGTGSNEQFF.

V is TRBV20-1 and J is TRBJ2-1; TCRdb names TRBD2, which stays unverified in the absence of DNA. The CDR3 has 16 residues. The germline V gene has CDR1 DFQATT and CDR2 SNEGSKA (reference sequence). The CDR3 sequence: CSARDLLAGGPHEQFF.

The chain carries TRBV5-5 and TRBJ2-7; as DNA is missing, the TRBD1 call by TCRdb cannot be tested. Germline loops: CDR1 SGHKS, CDR2 YYEKEE (reference sequence). CDR3 length: 15 amino acids. The CDR3 loop is CASSLNGGSSYEQYF.

The rearrangement links TRBV7-9 to TRBJ2-1; TCRdb returns TRBD1, unconfirmable since there is no DNA. CDR3 length: 17 amino acids. The germline CDR1 and CDR2 sequences are SEHNR and FQNEAQ (reference sequence). The CDR3 sequence: CASSSTGWDSSYNEQFF. Complete variable domain (other parts from reference TRBV7-9 and TRBJ2-1): DTGVSQNPRHKITKRGQNVTFRCDPISEHNRLYWYRQTLGQGPEFLTYFQNEAQLEKSRLLSDRFSAERPKGSFSTLEIQRTEQGDSAMYLCASSSTGWDSSYNEQFFGPGTRLTVL.

The J gene is TRBJ2-1, the V gene TRBV7-6. Germline lookup yields CDR1 SGHVS and CDR2 FNYEAQ. This CDR3 is built from 12 residues. CDR3 in amino acids: CASSFMENEQFF.

The J gene is TRBJ2-2, the V gene TRBV11-2; TCRdb names TRBD1, which stays unverified in the absence of DNA. Germline CDR1 reads SGHAT; CDR2 reads FQNNGV. This CDR3 spans 18 amino acids. This CDR3 reads CASATAGTQGPDTGELFF.